What follows is one TCR beta chain and its context. Its antigen is unknown. The identical CDR3 is also encoded by other nucleotide sequences in the sample. CDR1 is MNHEY, CDR2 SVGAGI, per germline. CDR3 length equals 13 residues. V dropped 0 bases and J dropped 5 bases, with 7 bases sitting between them. These data are taken from a study of cytomegalovirus exposure and HLA in healthy donors. For the study at large: The same platform was used for the roughly 130 validation repertoires and the 600 to 850 first-cohort repertoires, a later analysis reported. General observations from the study: Overall, roughly 170 TCR beta chains were annotated as cytomegalovirus-associated.

TCRdb's table, derived via immunoSEQ multiplex PCR, lists solely in-frame clones and lacks some. Of more than 80,000 clones in the sample, 95% to 97% were seen once. The chain carries TRBV6-5 and TRBJ1-1; no clear D. Sequencing was carried out using PBMCs. This sequence originates from a woman between 18 and 29 years old in good health and CMV-seronegative. CDR3 in amino acids: CASSYSRGTEAFF. The CDR3 DNA sequence: TGTGCCAGCAGTTACTCCAGAGGGACTGAAGCTTTCTTT.